These 20 T cell receptor beta chains were sequenced from one sample in a study of naive and memory T cell subsets. Ligated cDNA underwent four rounds of PCR with nested alpha and beta constant region primers and SP2. TCRdb itself ran the UMI-ligation and nested PCR reads through MiXCR, one entry per CDR3 protein. This repertoire shows roughly 36,000 distinct CDR3 sequences, 11% found once; its top ten account for around 3.9%. Documented treatment: skin biopsy from PPD injection site in Mantoux-positive individual. A UMI-containing oligonucleotide was joined by 3' ligation to the TCR cDNA template. The sample consisted of skin, taken from a tuberculin skin test site. Source of these receptors: an adult in good health.

The chain carries TRBV2 and TRBJ2-7; D might be TRBD1 or TRBD2, each matching 5 bases. Trimming stripped 3 bases from V and 1 base from J, with 7 bases between. Germline V gene sequence: CDR1 SNHLY, CDR2 FYNNEI. The CDR3 runs to 13 residues. CDR3 bases: TGTGCCAGCAGTGACAGGGAGTCCTACGAGCAGTACTTC. Residues: CASSDRESYEQYF.

The chain couples TRBV7-9 to TRBJ2-5; D not certain. The V end was cut by 0 bases, the J end by 2 bases, with 7 bases between. CDR3 length: 14 residues. The germline V gene encodes CDR1 SEHNR and CDR2 FQNEAQ (reference sequence). The CDR3 sequence is CASSLALEQETQYF. In DNA form, the CDR3 reads TGTGCCAGCAGCTTAGCACTGGAGCAAGAGACCCAGTACTTC.

This clonotype was counted a few times. The V call is TRBV18, the J call TRBJ2-1; 7 bases are a match to TRBD1. The CDR3 spans 16 residues. With V trimmed by 1 base and J by 4 bases, 7 bases remained unmatched. Germline V CDR1 and CDR2: KGHSH, LQKENI. The CDR3 nucleotides read TGTGCCAGCTCACCACGACAGGGATCCGGTTACAATGAGCAGTTCTTC. This encodes CASSPRQGSGYNEQFF. The full variable domain, in which reference TRBV18 and TRBJ2-1 provide the parts outside the CDR3, is NAGVMQNPRHLVRRRGQEARLRCSPMKGHSHVYWYRQLPEEGLKFMVYLQKENIIDESGMPKERFSAEFPKEGPSILRIQQVVRGDSAAYFCASSPRQGSGYNEQFFGPGTRLTVL.

By its share, this clonotype is medium-sized. This chain connects TRBV5-4 to TRBJ2-5; 9 nucleotides align to TRBD1. Germline-derived CDR1 and CDR2 are SGHNT and YYREEE (reference sequence). CDR3 length: 14 amino acids. Trimming took 4 bases from V and 5 from J; bases not matched to a gene: 6. The CDR3 bases are TGTGCCAGCAGCGCACAGGGGGCCGTGGAGACCCAGTACTTC. It encodes CASSAQGAVETQYF.

This clonotype was found many times. The chain joins TRBV27 to TRBJ2-7; 8 bases line up with TRBD2. Per germline, CDR1 MNHEY and CDR2 SMNVEV (reference sequence). The V segment lost 5 bases and the J segment 1 base; nucleotides outside the gene matches: 10. There are 16 residues in the CDR3. The CDR3 sequence: CASSGLSGGLSYEQYF. In DNA, the CDR3 is TGTGCCAGCAGTGGACTATCGGGAGGGTTGTCCTACGAGCAGTACTTC.

This clonotype ranks as medium-sized. The V gene is TRBV29-1, the J gene TRBJ2-3; D may be TRBD1 (7 bases). Germline V lookup: CDR1 SQVTM, CDR2 ANQGSEA. CDR3 length: 13 residues. V was pared by 6 bases and J by 4 bases, with 14 bases between. CDR3 coding DNA: TGCAGCGTCTCCCCAGGGGGGTCAGATACGCAGTATTTT. This sequence encodes CSVSPGGSDTQYF.

This clonotype was seen a handful of times. The chain combines TRBV5-1 with TRBJ1-2; 9 positions agree with TRBD1. Per germline, CDR1 SGHRS and CDR2 YFSETQ. V was clipped by 3 bases and J by 4 bases; unmatched bases: 10. This CDR3 contains 16 residues. This chain's CDR3 is CASSSTPGQGVYGYTF. The DNA of the CDR3 is TGCGCCAGCAGCTCGACGCCGGGACAGGGAGTCTATGGCTACACCTTC.

This clonotype was found a few times. The chain recombines TRBV7-9 with TRBJ2-1, with 12 bases aligning to TRBD2. Germline loops: CDR1 SEHNR, CDR2 FQNEAQ (reference sequence). The CDR3 has 16 residues. With 4 bases clipped from V and 7 bases from J, the junction kept 8 bases outside the gene matches. This CDR3 is CASSSRTSGIWNEQFF. CDR3 in DNA: TGTGCCAGCAGCTCCAGGACTAGCGGGATTTGGAATGAGCAGTTCTTC.

V gene TRBV29-1 combines with J gene TRBJ2-7; D unresolved. The length of the CDR3 is 12 residues. The V gene's germline CDR1 is SQVTM and CDR2 ANQGSEA. V was trimmed by 4 bases and J by 5 bases, leaving 12 bases between them. The CDR3 sequence: CSVAKGSNEQYF. The CDR3 DNA is TGCAGCGTTGCGAAAGGTAGCAACGAGCAGTACTTC.

Ten or more counts support this clonotype. V gene TRBV5-5 combines with J gene TRBJ2-7; 9 bases are a match to TRBD2. Per the germline V gene, CDR1 is SGHKS and CDR2 is YYEKEE (reference sequence). The CDR3 consists of 15 residues. The V segment lost 4 bases and the J segment 2 bases; nucleotides outside the gene matches: 7. The CDR3 loop reads CASSEAGLAPYEQYF. In DNA form, the CDR3 reads TGTGCCAGCAGCGAAGCGGGACTAGCTCCCTACGAGCAGTACTTC.

This clonotype was recorded a few times. The J gene is TRBJ2-1, the V gene TRBV28; D may match TRBD1 or TRBD2 (6 bases each). There are 12 residues in the CDR3. Germline V gene lookup returns CDR1 MDHEN and CDR2 SYDVKM. Trimming left V 7 bases short and J 7 bases short, with 11 bases between. This CDR3 reads CASTEGVNEQFF. The CDR3 nucleotides read TGTGCCAGCACGGAGGGGGTAAATGAGCAGTTCTTC.

This clonotype showed up many times. The chain recombines TRBV18 with TRBJ2-7; weak D call: TRBD1 (5 bases). From germline, CDR1 is KGHSH and CDR2 LQKENI. Trimming cost V 4 bases and J 5 bases, with 9 bases left between them. This CDR3 contains 12 residues. The CDR3: CASSRQRDEQYF. As DNA, the CDR3 is TGTGCCAGCTCACGACAGCGCGACGAGCAGTACTTC.

This clonotype was recorded at least ten times. The gene calls are TRBV13 and TRBJ2-3; 7 bases fit TRBD1. Per germline, CDR1 PRHDT and CDR2 FYEKMQ (reference sequence). Germline trimming cut 1 base from V and 4 bases from J; bases unmatched to any gene: 2. CDR3 length: 14 amino acids. The CDR3 nucleotides read TGTGCCAGCAGCTTAGAAGGGGGCGCAGATACGCAGTATTTT. Residues: CASSLEGGADTQYF.

This clonotype is classed as medium-sized. V is TRBV7-2 and J is TRBJ2-2; D is possibly TRBD1 (6 bases). The ends were cut back, 7 bases at V and 6 bases at J, with 21 bases in the middle. This CDR3 contains 16 residues. Germline CDR1 reads SGHTA; CDR2 reads FQGNSA. CDR3 coding DNA: TGTGCCAGCACCGCTACCGGGACAAGGGGGTCCGGGGAGCTGTTTTTT. It encodes CASTATGTRGSGELFF.

There are a few counts of this clonotype. This chain connects TRBV5-6 to TRBJ2-1, with D possibly TRBD2 on 6 matching bases. Trimming cost V 1 base and J 5 bases, with 16 bases left between them. Germline assignment: CDR1 SGHDT and CDR2 YYEEEE. The CDR3 runs to 16 residues. This chain's CDR3 is CASSLFLGLTNNEQFF. The CDR3 DNA follows: TGTGCCAGCAGCTTGTTTCTGGGACTCACTAACAATGAGCAGTTCTTC.

The rearrangement uses TRBV20-1 and TRBJ2-2, with D tentatively TRBD1 or TRBD2 (5 bases each). The V end lost 5 bases, the J end lost 2 bases, and 6 bases lay between the germline ends. CDR3 length: 12 residues. Germline assignment: CDR1 DFQATT and CDR2 SNEGSKA (reference sequence). For the CDR3, the DNA is TGCAGTGCTCGGGACAACACCGGGGAGCTGTTTTTT. Translation: CSARDNTGELFF.

This clonotype showed up just a few times. The rearrangement links TRBV10-3 to TRBJ1-1, with TRBD1 as a possible D gene (5 bases). The CDR3 runs 15 residues. CDR1 and CDR2 from the germline V gene are ENHRY and SYGVKD. Trimming removed 7 bases at V and 5 bases at J, with 20 bases between. CDR3 nucleotide sequence: TGTGCCATCACCCGAGCCCGGGGCGTCCGTACTGAAGCTTTCTTT. This translates into CAITRARGVRTEAFF.

In its sample, this clonotype was seen once. This chain joins TRBV20-1 and TRBJ2-3; D not certain. The CDR3 runs 12 residues. V gave up 5 bases and J gave up 3 bases, with 9 bases separating them. Per germline, CDR1 DFQATT and CDR2 SNEGSKA (reference sequence). CDR3 bases: TGCAGTGCTCCATATGGGACAGATACGCAGTATTTT. This codes for CSAPYGTDTQYF.

This clonotype was seen at least ten times. The chain recombines TRBV7-8 with TRBJ2-7; TRBD2 aligns across 10 bases. This CDR3 comprises 14 residues. Losses at the gene ends were 2 bases for V and 7 bases for J; bases not matched to a gene: 5. Per germline, CDR1 SGHVS and CDR2 FQNEAQ. For the CDR3, the DNA is TGTGCCAGCAGCTTATCTAGCGGGAGAATAGAGCAGTACTTC. This translates into CASSLSSGRIEQYF.

This clonotype was observed a handful of times. This chain links TRBV9 with TRBJ2-7; D is ambiguous. The length of the CDR3 is 15 residues. With 0 bases removed from V and 3 bases from J, the gap between germline ends came to 13 bases. Per the germline V gene, CDR1 is SGDLS and CDR2 is YYNGEE. The CDR3 region is CASSVGGPGVYEQYF. The CDR3 DNA is TGTGCCAGCAGCGTAGGAGGTCCCGGTGTCTACGAGCAGTACTTC.